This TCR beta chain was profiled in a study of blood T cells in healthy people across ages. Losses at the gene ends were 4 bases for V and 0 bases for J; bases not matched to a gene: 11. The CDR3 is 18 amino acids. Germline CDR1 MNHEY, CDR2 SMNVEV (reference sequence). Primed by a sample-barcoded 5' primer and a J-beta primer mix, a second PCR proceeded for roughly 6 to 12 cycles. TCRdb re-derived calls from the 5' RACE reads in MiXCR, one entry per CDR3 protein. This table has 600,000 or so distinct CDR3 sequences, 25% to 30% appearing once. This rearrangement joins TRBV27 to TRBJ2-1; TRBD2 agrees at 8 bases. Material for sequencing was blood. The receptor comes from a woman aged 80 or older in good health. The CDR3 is CASSSSSGLVVSYNEQFF. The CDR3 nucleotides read TGTGCCAGCAGTTCCTCCTCGGGACTAGTTGTCTCCTACAATGAGCAGTTCTTC.